This TCR beta chain was identified in a study of monozygotic twins with inflammatory bowel disease. TCRdb derives one entry per CDR3 protein from the 5' RACE reads, leaving out DNA. This sample's clone table lists approximately 330,000 distinct CDR3 sequences. Per germline, CDR1 SGHDT and CDR2 YYEEEE. This CDR3 spans 15 amino acids. Specimen: blood. The TCR was taken from a human donor with ulcerative colitis or Crohn's disease, or a healthy co-twin of an affected twin (not recorded which). The chain links TRBV5-6 to TRBJ2-7. This chain's CDR3 is CASSPLLRNSYEQYF.